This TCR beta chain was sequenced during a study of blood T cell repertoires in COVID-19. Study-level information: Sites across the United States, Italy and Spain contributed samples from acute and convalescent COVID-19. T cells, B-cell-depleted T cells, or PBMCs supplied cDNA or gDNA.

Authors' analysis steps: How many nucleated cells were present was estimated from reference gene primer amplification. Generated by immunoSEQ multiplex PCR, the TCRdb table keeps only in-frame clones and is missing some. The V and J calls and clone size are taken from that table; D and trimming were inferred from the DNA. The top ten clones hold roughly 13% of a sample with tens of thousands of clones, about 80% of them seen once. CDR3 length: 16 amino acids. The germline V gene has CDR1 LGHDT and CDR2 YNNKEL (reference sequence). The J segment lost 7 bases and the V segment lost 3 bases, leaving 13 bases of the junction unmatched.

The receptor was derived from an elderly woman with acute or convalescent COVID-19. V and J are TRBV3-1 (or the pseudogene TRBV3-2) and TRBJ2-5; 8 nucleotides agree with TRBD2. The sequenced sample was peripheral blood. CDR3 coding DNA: TGTGCCAGCAGCCAGGGGGCGGGAGGAGAGATTGGGACCCAGTACTTC. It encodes CASSQGAGGEIGTQYF.